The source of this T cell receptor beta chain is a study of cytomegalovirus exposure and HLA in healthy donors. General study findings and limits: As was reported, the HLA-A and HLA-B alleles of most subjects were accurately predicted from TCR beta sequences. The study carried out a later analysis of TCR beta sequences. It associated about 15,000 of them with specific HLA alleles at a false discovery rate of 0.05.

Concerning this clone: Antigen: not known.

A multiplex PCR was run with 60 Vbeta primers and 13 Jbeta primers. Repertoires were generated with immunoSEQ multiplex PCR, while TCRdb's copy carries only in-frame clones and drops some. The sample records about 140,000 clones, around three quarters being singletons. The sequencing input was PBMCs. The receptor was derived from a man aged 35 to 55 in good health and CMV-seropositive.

The CDR3 DNA sequence: TGTGCCAGCAGTTTGACAGGGGTGAGGACTGAAGCTTTCTTT. It encodes CASSLTGVRTEAFF. The chain carries TRBV27 and TRBJ1-1, with 8 bases identical to TRBD1. The V gene's germline CDR1 is MNHEY and CDR2 SMNVEV (reference sequence). The J segment lost 5 bases and the V segment lost 3 bases, leaving 5 bases of the junction unmatched. The CDR3 contains 14 residues.